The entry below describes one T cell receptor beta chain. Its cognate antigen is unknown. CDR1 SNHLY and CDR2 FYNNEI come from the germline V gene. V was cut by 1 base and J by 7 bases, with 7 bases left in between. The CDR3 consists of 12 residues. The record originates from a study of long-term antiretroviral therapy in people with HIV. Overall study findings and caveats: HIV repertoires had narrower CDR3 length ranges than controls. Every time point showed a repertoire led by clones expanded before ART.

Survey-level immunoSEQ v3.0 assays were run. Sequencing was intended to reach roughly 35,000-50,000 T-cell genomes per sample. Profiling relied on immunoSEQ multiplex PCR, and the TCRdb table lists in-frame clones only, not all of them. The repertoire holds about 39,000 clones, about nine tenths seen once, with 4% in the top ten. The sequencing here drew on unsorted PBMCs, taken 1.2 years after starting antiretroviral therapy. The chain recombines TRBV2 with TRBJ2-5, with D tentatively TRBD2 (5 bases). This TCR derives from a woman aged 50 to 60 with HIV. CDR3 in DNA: TGTGCCAGCAGTGAAGGAGAGGGGACCCAGTACTTC. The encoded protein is CASSEGEGTQYF.